What follows is one TCR beta chain and its context. Its specificity is not known. Germline CDR1 SGHAT, CDR2 FQNNGV. CDR3 length equals 17 residues. The ends lost 4 bases at V and 4 bases at J; junction bases unmatched: 10. Sequence data for DNA of cultured CD4+ T cells were generated by the Oncomine TCR Beta short-read assay. TCRdb reprocessed the PCR reads via MiXCR and lists one record per CDR3 protein. The top ten hold 9.4% of the sample, which has around 15,000 distinct CDR3 sequences, 45% to 65% seen once. The treatment: 10-day PBMC culture with coronavirus spike peptide pools or control peptides (ViraFEST assay). This entry is derived from a study of vaccination and CD4 T cells after COVID-19. Study as a whole: According to the study, participants were given two doses of BNT162b2 or mRNA-1273 vaccine. Diagnosis preceded the drawing of post-COVID samples by a median 101 days (range 35 to 161). General study findings and limits: Only post-vaccination samples contained a median approximately 85% of the reactive clones in convalescent patients. The median count of SARS-CoV-2-reactive clonotypes rose from around 21 to 38, not significantly.

The source is a human donor who had recovered from COVID-19. Material for sequencing was CD4+ T cells from blood, cultured in vitro. The V and J genes are TRBV11-2 and TRBJ1-2; 12 bases map to TRBD1. CDR3 nucleotide sequence: TGTGCCAGCAGCTCCATTTCCGGGACAGGGGGCCTCTATGGCTACACCTTC. Its protein is CASSSISGTGGLYGYTF.